Shown below are 28 T cell receptor beta chains from a single sample sequenced in a study of control samples from healthy donors and cancer patients. The repertoire was sequenced with immunoSEQ multiplex PCR; TCRdb's copy has only in-frame clones and lacks some. Among over 150,000 clones listed, about 90% were seen once. The specimen sequenced was blood. The source of these receptors is a woman aged 40 to 49 in good health.

This clone has at least ten counts. V gene TRBV6-1 combines with J gene TRBJ1-2, with D possibly TRBD1 on 5 matching bases. With 3 bases removed from V and 6 bases from J, the gap between germline ends came to 14 bases. The germline V gene has CDR1 MNHNS and CDR2 SASEGT. The CDR3 has 14 residues. The CDR3 loop reads CASSEGRAKDGYTF. The CDR3 nucleotides are TGTGCCAGCAGTGAGGGCAGGGCTAAGGATGGCTACACCTTC.

V is TRBV12-3 or TRBV12-4 and J is TRBJ1-1; 11 nucleotides agree with TRBD1. J lost 6 bases, V lost 7 bases, and 4 bases had no gene match. This CDR3 is 13 amino acids long. The CDR3 nucleotides are TGTGCCAGCATCGGACAGGGGGCCGCTGAAGCTTTCTTT. It specifies CASIGQGAAEAFF.

This clone showed up just a few times. The V call is TRBV9, the J call TRBJ2-7; a possible D gene is TRBD1 (6 bases). The CDR3 is 16 amino acids. Germline values: CDR1 SGDLS, CDR2 YYNGEE. V dropped 0 bases and J dropped 0 bases, with 13 bases sitting between them. The CDR3: CASSVAPGAGSYEQYF. CDR3 DNA: TGTGCCAGCAGCGTAGCTCCAGGGGCGGGCTCCTACGAGCAGTACTTC.

The chain employs TRBV5-1 and TRBJ1-2; no clear D gene. The CDR3 covers 12 residues. In germline, CDR1 is SGHRS, CDR2 YFSETQ. Trimming stripped 0 bases from V and 5 bases from J, with 5 bases between. The CDR3 DNA sequence: TGCGCCAGCAGCTTGGTCGGGTATGGCTACACCTTC. Translation gives CASSLVGYGYTF.

The chain joins TRBV5-1 to TRBJ2-5; no clear D gene. Germline loops: CDR1 SGHRS, CDR2 YFSETQ. The V and J ends lost 4 bases and 5 bases respectively, with 18 bases between them. The CDR3 is 15 residues long. CDR3 protein: CASSPLLSAGETQYF. The CDR3 DNA reads as TGCGCCAGCAGCCCCTTATTATCGGCTGGGGAGACCCAGTACTTC. Complete variable domain (other parts from reference TRBV5-1 and TRBJ2-5): KAGVTQTPRYLIKTRGQQVTLSCSPISGHRSVSWYQQTPGQGLQFLFEYFSETQRNKGNFPGRFSGRQFSNSRSEMNVSTLELGDSALYLCASSPLLSAGETQYFGPGTRLLVL.

This clone turned up a few times. The gene calls are TRBV7-9 and TRBJ1-2; the D gene is possibly TRBD1 (6 bases). V was clipped by 5 bases and J by 8 bases, with 21 bases between them. The CDR3 totals 15 residues. Germline V lookup: CDR1 SEHNR, CDR2 FQNEAQ (reference sequence). CDR3 in amino acids: CASSPPGALRYGYTF. The CDR3 coding sequence is TGTGCCAGCAGCCCCCCAGGGGCGCTTCGCTACGGCTACACCTTC.

The chain couples TRBV3-1 (or the pseudogene TRBV3-2) to TRBJ1-2; no reliable D call. Trimming took off 0 bases at V and 10 bases at J, with 21 bases between the two ends. This CDR3 has 16 amino acids. CDR1 is LGHDT, CDR2 YNNKEL, per germline (reference sequence). DNA of the CDR3: TGTGCCAGCAGCCAAGATCCCGAGGACGGTGGATTCGACTACACCTTC. It encodes CASSQDPEDGGFDYTF.

V is TRBV27 and J is TRBJ1-4; D call uncertain. This CDR3 region has 13 residues. V was trimmed by 2 bases and J by 8 bases, leaving 9 bases between them. Germline V CDR1 and CDR2: MNHEY, SMNVEV (reference sequence). CDR3 coding DNA: TGTGCCAGCAGTTTAGTTCGGTCCGAAAAACTGTTTTTT. It encodes CASSLVRSEKLFF.

The J gene is TRBJ2-7, the V gene TRBV11-3, with D perhaps assigned TRBD1 or TRBD2 (5 bases each). This CDR3 comprises 15 residues. Germline V gene sequence: CDR1 SGHNT, CDR2 YENEEA. V was pared by 4 bases and J by 5 bases, with 18 bases between. The CDR3 loop reads CASSSGPDLTNEQYF. The CDR3 coding sequence is TGTGCCAGCAGCTCGGGACCCGACCTAACCAACGAGCAGTACTTC.

The chain recombines TRBV4-2 with TRBJ1-2; D is undetermined. Per germline, CDR1 LGHNA and CDR2 YNFKEQ. The CDR3 has 16 residues. The V end was cut by 0 bases, the J end by 8 bases, with 19 bases between. The CDR3 sequence: CASSQEPGTLLGGYTF. The CDR3 region has the DNA TGTGCCAGCAGCCAAGAACCCGGAACCCTACTGGGGGGCTACACCTTC.

The chain has TRBV4-1 and TRBJ2-1; D is possibly TRBD1 (5 bases). The V gene lost 8 bases and the J gene lost 5 bases, with 19 bases spanning the gap. Germline CDR1 and CDR2: MGHRA and YSYEKL. The CDR3 sequence is 15 residues long. The CDR3 DNA follows: TGCGCCAGCCTAGGGGCGGCGGAACAGCACAATGAGCAGTTCTTC. This encodes CASLGAAEQHNEQFF.

The sample holds one count of this clone. The chain recombines TRBV12-3 or TRBV12-4 with TRBJ1-2; D is undetermined. V was trimmed by 3 bases and J by 4 bases, leaving 6 bases between them. This CDR3 contains 12 residues. CDR3 sequence (DNA): TGTGCCAGCAGTTTCGACGGCTATGGCTACACCTTC. Translating it yields CASSFDGYGYTF.

The chain links TRBV5-1 to TRBJ1-1; the D gene is possibly TRBD1 (5 bases). Trimming took off 4 bases at V and 4 bases at J, with 11 bases between the two ends. CDR1 and CDR2 (germline): SGHRS, YFSETQ. The CDR3 sequence is 13 residues long. CDR3 sequence reads: CASSTRAGTEAFF. The CDR3 DNA is TGCGCCAGCAGCACCAGGGCGGGCACTGAAGCTTTCTTT.

V usage is TRBV6-5 and J usage is TRBJ1-4; 7 positions match TRBD1. CDR1 is MNHEY and CDR2 is SVGAGI in the germline V gene. CDR3 length: 14 residues. J lost 3 bases, V lost 5 bases, and 3 bases had no gene match. CDR3 in DNA: TGTGCCAGCAGTCCGACAGGGCCTAATGAAAAACTGTTTTTT. The encoded protein is CASSPTGPNEKLFF.

The chain links TRBV6-1 to TRBJ1-5; tentative D call: TRBD1 (5 bases). Trimming removed 2 bases from V and 4 bases from J, with 15 bases in between. The CDR3 extends over 16 amino acids. Germline values: CDR1 MNHNS, CDR2 SASEGT. CDR3 nucleotide sequence: TGTGCCAGCAGTGAATTATCCAGGGTTGGAAATCAGCCCCAGCATTTT. Residues: CASSELSRVGNQPQHF.

This chain joins TRBV4-2 and TRBJ2-1, with D uncertain. The CDR3 totals 17 residues. Germline CDR1 and CDR2: LGHNA and YNFKEQ. V lost 0 bases and J 0 bases, leaving 12 bases between the germline ends. Here the CDR3 DNA reads TGTGCCAGCAGCCAAGAAGGGTTTTCGAGCTCCTACAATGAGCAGTTCTTC. Protein: CASSQEGFSSSYNEQFF.

V and J are TRBV5-1 and TRBJ1-2; 7 positions match TRBD1. The CDR3 consists of 14 residues. V gave up 4 bases and J gave up 3 bases; unmatched junction bases: 6. CDR1 is SGHRS, CDR2 YFSETQ, per germline. The CDR3 region is CASSQDRDYYGYTF. The CDR3, as DNA: TGCGCCAGCAGCCAAGACAGGGATTACTATGGCTACACCTTC.

There are a few counts of this clone. The chain has TRBV4-1 and TRBJ2-2, with TRBD2 as a possible D gene (6 bases). Per germline, CDR1 MGHRA and CDR2 YSYEKL. With 4 bases removed from V and 1 base from J, the gap between germline ends came to 16 bases. This CDR3 comprises 17 residues. The CDR3 protein is CASSPAFSGRNTGELFF. CDR3 bases: TGCGCCAGCAGCCCCGCGTTCTCCGGGAGGAACACCGGGGAGCTGTTTTTT.

The rearrangement joins TRBV25-1 to TRBJ1-3, with D tentatively TRBD1 (6 bases). The germline gives CDR1 MGHDK, CDR2 SYGVNS. V was clipped by 3 bases and J by 4 bases, with 13 bases between them. The CDR3 has 15 residues. The CDR3 loop reads CASSDPSGAGNTIYF. Written as DNA, the CDR3 is TGTGCCAGCAGTGACCCTTCGGGGGCCGGAAACACCATATATTTT.

The CDR3 DNA reads TGTGCCAGCAGCTTGGATGTCTTCGACTATGGCTACACCTTC. Residues: CASSLDVFDYGYTF. This rearrangement joins TRBV5-4 to TRBJ1-2; no clear D gene. Trimming cost V 0 bases and J 3 bases, with 9 bases left between them. Germline assignment: CDR1 SGHNT and CDR2 YYREEE (reference sequence). The CDR3 spans 14 residues. Full variable domain (missing parts from reference TRBV5-4 and TRBJ1-2): ETGVTQSPTHLIKTRGQQVTLRCSSQSGHNTVSWYQQALGQGPQFIFQYYREEENGRGNFPPRFSGLQFPNYSSELNVNALELDDSALYLCASSLDVFDYGYTFGSGTRLTVV.

This clone showed up just a few times. The chain has TRBV7-3 and TRBJ2-5; D is possibly TRBD1 (6 bases). The ends were cut back, 5 bases at V and 4 bases at J, with 17 bases in the middle. The CDR3 spans 15 residues. From germline, CDR1 is SGHTA and CDR2 FQGTGA. DNA for the CDR3: TGTGCCAGCAGCCCTAAAGCACAGGGAGCAGAGACCCAGTACTTC. Translated: CASSPKAQGAETQYF.

This chain connects TRBV2 to TRBJ2-3; D is unresolved. The CDR3 covers 15 residues. The germline V and J ends were trimmed by 7 bases and 6 bases, with 20 bases remaining between them. Germline values: CDR1 SNHLY, CDR2 FYNNEI. The CDR3 coding sequence is TGTGCCAGCAAGGTTTACGGTCGGCTCGGGGATACGCAGTATTTT. As protein: CASKVYGRLGDTQYF.

This chain uses TRBV27 with TRBJ1-6, with D possibly TRBD1 on 5 matching bases. Germline CDR1 reads MNHEY; CDR2 reads SMNVEV (reference sequence). This CDR3 is 13 amino acids long. V dropped 5 bases and J dropped 9 bases, with 11 bases sitting between them. The CDR3 DNA reads TGTGCCAGCAGTCCGGGACCCGGTTCACCCCTCCACTTT. This encodes CASSPGPGSPLHF.

The chain uses TRBV5-1 and TRBJ2-1; 9 nucleotides match TRBD2. The CDR3 extends over 15 amino acids. Germline V gene lookup returns CDR1 SGHRS and CDR2 YFSETQ. V shed 2 bases, J shed 4 bases, and the junction held 4 bases outside the gene matches. Written as DNA, the CDR3 is TGCGCCAGCAGCTTATTGCGGGGGGGATACAATGAGCAGTTCTTC. Encoded protein: CASSLLRGGYNEQFF.

For this clone: This sample includes further DNA sequences coding for the same CDR3. The chain has TRBV24-1 and TRBJ1-5, with TRBD1 identical over 7 bases. The V segment lost 4 bases and the J segment 0 bases; nucleotides outside the gene matches: 8. The CDR3 spans 17 residues. CDR1 and CDR2 from the germline V gene are KGHDR and SFDVKD. For the CDR3, the DNA is TGTGCCACCAGTGAGGAAGGGACAGACAGTAGCAATCAGCCCCAGCATTTT. It encodes CATSEEGTDSSNQPQHF.

This clone appeared once. This chain uses TRBV18 with TRBJ2-5, with D unresolved. The germline CDR1 and CDR2 sequences are KGHSH and LQKENI. The germline V and J ends were trimmed by 2 bases and 4 bases, with 5 bases remaining between them. The CDR3 has 12 residues. CDR3 in DNA: TGTGCCAGCTCACCAATGAGAGAGACCCAGTACTTC. It encodes CASSPMRETQYF.

The rearrangement uses TRBV13 and TRBJ2-7; either TRBD1 or TRBD2 may fit D (5 bases each). Trimming stripped 1 base from V and 8 bases from J, with 18 bases between. The germline V gene has CDR1 PRHDT and CDR2 FYEKMQ (reference sequence). This CDR3 has 15 amino acids. The CDR3 protein is CASSLAGIAYGKQYF. DNA of the CDR3: TGTGCCAGCAGCTTAGCAGGGATAGCCTACGGGAAGCAGTACTTC.

The rearrangement joins TRBV10-3 to TRBJ1-1; D is ambiguous. The CDR3 is made up of 13 amino acids. CDR1 is ENHRY, CDR2 SYGVKD, per germline. V lost 2 bases and J 9 bases, leaving 13 bases between the germline ends. In DNA form, the CDR3 reads TGTGCCATCAGTGAGGCGGGTTTCGGCCAAGCTTTCTTT. Translating gives CAISEAGFGQAFF.